The 8 T cell receptor beta chains below were found in one sample sequenced in a study of blood T cell repertoires in COVID-19 (dated by TCRdb to 2018 to 2020). The library was made by the immunoSEQ multiplex PCR assay. Sourced from immuneACCESS, this table was stored by TCRdb with only in-frame sequences that have V and J called. A share of the clones is absent; for the studies checked, an unresolved V gene accounts for under half, and the remainder has no known explanation. This sample lists approximately 210,000 clones; roughly 86% were detected once. About 12% of the sample belongs to the ten largest clones. The source material was peripheral blood. These receptors were taken from a woman aged 40 to 50 with acute or convalescent COVID-19.

The chain is built from TRBV7-9 and TRBJ2-3, with 9 bases aligning to TRBD1. J lost 2 bases, V lost 2 bases, and 8 bases had no gene match. The CDR3 length is 17 residues. Per the germline V gene, CDR1 is SEHNR and CDR2 is FQNEAQ (reference sequence). CDR3 nucleotides: TGTGCCAGCAGCTTATCAGGGACAGGGAGTTTCACAGATACGCAGTATTTT. It codes for CASSLSGTGSFTDTQYF.

The chain links TRBV11-2 to TRBJ1-2; D unresolved. CDR1 is SGHAT and CDR2 is FQNNGV in the germline V gene. V was cut by 5 bases and J by 3 bases, with 13 bases left in between. The CDR3 sequence is 14 residues long. CDR3 in amino acids: CASSLRLKDYGYTF. Here the CDR3 DNA reads TGTGCCAGCAGCCTACGATTGAAAGACTATGGCTACACCTTC.

This rearrangement joins TRBV7-2 to TRBJ2-5; no reliable D call. Trimming shortened V by 2 bases and J by 12 bases, and 13 bases separated the two germline ends. The CDR3 has 12 amino acids. Germline CDR1 and CDR2: SGHTA and FQGNSA. DNA for the CDR3: TGTGCCAGCAGCTTAAACTCGTATCCCGAGTACTTC. This encodes CASSLNSYPEYF.

V and J are TRBV6-5 and TRBJ1-5; no firm D call. CDR1 and CDR2 (germline): MNHEY, SVGAGI. This CDR3 is 13 amino acids long. The ends were cut back, 6 bases at V and 4 bases at J, with 10 bases in the middle. CDR3 sequence: CASSPQWNQPQHF. The CDR3 bases are TGTGCCAGCAGCCCCCAGTGGAATCAGCCCCAGCATTTT.

The chain uses TRBV19 and TRBJ1-1; weak D call: TRBD1 (5 bases). V was clipped by 2 bases and J by 6 bases, with 13 bases between them. Germline V CDR1 and CDR2: LNHDA, SQIVND (reference sequence). This CDR3 has 14 residues. CDR3 nucleotide sequence: TGTGCCAGTAGTATAATTGTAGGGACTTCTGAAGCTTTCTTT. Translated: CASSIIVGTSEAFF.

The chain has TRBV30 and TRBJ1-1, with a possible D match to TRBD1 (6 bases). The V gene lost 8 bases and the J gene lost 0 bases, with 13 bases spanning the gap. The CDR3 is 13 amino acids. CDR1 is GTSNPN and CDR2 is SVGIG in the germline V gene (reference sequence). CDR3 DNA sequence: TGTGCCCGGGAAAAGGGGGTGAACACTGAAGCTTTCTTT. It yields the protein CAREKGVNTEAFF.

The rearrangement links TRBV20-1 to TRBJ1-1; D remains unclear. Trimming cost V 6 bases and J 3 bases, with 8 bases left between them. The germline gives CDR1 DFQATT, CDR2 SNEGSKA (reference sequence). The CDR3 length is 11 residues. The CDR3 coding sequence is TGCAGTGCCAGGCAGGACACTGAAGCTTTCTTT. It yields the protein CSARQDTEAFF.

Here the CDR3 DNA reads TGCAGTGCTAGTGGCGGGATTAGCTCCTACGAGCAGTACTTC. Translating it yields CSASGGISSYEQYF. The chain joins TRBV20-1 to TRBJ2-7; tentatively, D is TRBD2 (6 bases). CDR1 and CDR2 from the germline V gene are DFQATT and SNEGSKA (reference sequence). Trimming took off 3 bases at V and 0 bases at J, with 12 bases between the two ends. This CDR3 comprises 14 residues.